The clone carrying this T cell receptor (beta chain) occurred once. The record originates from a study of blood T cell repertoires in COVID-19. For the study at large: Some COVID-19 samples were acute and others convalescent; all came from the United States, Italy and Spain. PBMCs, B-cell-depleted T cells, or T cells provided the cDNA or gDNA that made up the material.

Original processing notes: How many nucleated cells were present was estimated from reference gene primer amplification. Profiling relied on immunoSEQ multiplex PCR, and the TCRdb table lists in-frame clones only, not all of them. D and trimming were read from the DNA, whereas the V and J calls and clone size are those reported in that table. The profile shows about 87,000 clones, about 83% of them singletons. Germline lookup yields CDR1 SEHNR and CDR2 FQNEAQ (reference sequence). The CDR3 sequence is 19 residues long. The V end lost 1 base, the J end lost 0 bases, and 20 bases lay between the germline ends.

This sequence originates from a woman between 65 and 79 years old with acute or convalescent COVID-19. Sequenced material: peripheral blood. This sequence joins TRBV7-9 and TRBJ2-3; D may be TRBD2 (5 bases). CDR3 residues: CASSLGLTVLTSSTDTQYF. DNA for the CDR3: TGTGCCAGCAGCTTAGGACTAACTGTACTCACTTCTAGCACAGATACGCAGTATTTT.